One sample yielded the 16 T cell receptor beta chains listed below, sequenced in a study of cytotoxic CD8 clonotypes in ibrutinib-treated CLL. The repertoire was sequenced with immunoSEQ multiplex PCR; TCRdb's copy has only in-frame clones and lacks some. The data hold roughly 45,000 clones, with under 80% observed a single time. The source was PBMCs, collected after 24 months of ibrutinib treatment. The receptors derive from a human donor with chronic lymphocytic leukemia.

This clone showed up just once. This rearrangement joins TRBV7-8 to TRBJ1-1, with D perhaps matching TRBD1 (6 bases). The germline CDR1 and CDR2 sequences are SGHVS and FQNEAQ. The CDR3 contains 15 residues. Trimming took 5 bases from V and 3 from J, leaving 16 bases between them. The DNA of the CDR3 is TGTGCCAGCAGCCCACCGACAGGACGCTACACTGAAGCTTTCTTT. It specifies CASSPPTGRYTEAFF.

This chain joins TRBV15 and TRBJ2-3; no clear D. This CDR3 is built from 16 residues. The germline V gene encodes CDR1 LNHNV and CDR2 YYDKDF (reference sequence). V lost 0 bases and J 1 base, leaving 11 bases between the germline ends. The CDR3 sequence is CATSRDPVPGTDTQYF. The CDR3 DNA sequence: TGTGCCACCAGCAGAGATCCGGTCCCGGGCACAGATACGCAGTATTTT. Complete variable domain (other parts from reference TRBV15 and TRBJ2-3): DAMVIQNPRYQVTQFGKPVTLSCSQTLNHNVMYWYQQKSSQAPKLLFHYYDKDFNNEADTPDNFQSRRPNTSFCFLDIRSPGLGDTAMYLCATSRDPVPGTDTQYFGPGTRLTVL.

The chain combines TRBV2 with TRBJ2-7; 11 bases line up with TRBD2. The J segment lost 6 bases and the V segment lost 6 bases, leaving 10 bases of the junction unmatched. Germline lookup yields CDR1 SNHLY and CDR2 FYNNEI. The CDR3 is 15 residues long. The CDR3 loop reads CASSPLLAGVGEQYF. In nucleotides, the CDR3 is TGTGCCAGCAGCCCCCTACTAGCGGGAGTAGGCGAGCAGTACTTC.

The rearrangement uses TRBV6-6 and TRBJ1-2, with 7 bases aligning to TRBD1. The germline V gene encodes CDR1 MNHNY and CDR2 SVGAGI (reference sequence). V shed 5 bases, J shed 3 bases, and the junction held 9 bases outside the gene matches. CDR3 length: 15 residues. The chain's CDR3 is CASSDPTGVDYGYTF. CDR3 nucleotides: TGTGCCAGCAGTGACCCAACAGGGGTAGACTATGGCTACACCTTC.

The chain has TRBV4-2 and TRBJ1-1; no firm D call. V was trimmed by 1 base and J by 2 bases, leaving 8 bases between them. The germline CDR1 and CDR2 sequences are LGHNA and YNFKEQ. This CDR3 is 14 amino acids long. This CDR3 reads CASSQADANTEAFF. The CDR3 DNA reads TGTGCCAGCAGCCAAGCGGACGCAAACACTGAAGCTTTCTTT.

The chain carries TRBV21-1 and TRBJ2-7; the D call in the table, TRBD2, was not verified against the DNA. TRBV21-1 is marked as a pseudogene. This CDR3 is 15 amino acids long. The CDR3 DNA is TGTGCCAGCAGCAGGGGGGTAGAAAGGGTCCGGGAGCAGTACTTC. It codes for CASSRGVERVREQYF.

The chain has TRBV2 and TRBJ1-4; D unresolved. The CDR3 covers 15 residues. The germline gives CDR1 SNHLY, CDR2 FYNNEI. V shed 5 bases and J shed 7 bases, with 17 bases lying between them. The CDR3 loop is CASSSQDVWGEKLFF. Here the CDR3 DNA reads TGTGCCAGCAGTTCCCAGGACGTCTGGGGTGAAAAACTGTTTTTT.

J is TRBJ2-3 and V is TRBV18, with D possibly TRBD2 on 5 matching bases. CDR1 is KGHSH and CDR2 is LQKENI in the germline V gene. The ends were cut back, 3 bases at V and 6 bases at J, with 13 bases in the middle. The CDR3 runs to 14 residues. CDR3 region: CASSPPAGRDTQYF. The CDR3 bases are TGTGCCAGCTCACCGCCTGCGGGCAGGGATACGCAGTATTTT.

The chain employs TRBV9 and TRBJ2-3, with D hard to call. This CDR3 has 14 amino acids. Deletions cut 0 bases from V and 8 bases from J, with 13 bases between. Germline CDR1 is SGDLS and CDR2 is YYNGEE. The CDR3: CASSVVLGQATQYF. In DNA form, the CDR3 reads TGTGCCAGCAGCGTAGTATTAGGGCAAGCTACGCAGTATTTT. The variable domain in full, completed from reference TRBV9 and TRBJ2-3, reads DSGVTQTPKHLITATGQRVTLRCSPRSGDLSVYWYQQSLDQGLQFLIQYYNGEERAKGNILERFSAQQFPDLHSELNLSSLELGDSALYFCASSVVLGQATQYFGPGTRLTVL.

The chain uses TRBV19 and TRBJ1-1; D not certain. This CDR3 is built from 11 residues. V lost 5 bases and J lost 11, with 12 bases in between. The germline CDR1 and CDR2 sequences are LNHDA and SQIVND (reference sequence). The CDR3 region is CASSDWMGAFF. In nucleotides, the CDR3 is TGTGCCAGTAGTGATTGGATGGGGGCTTTCTTT. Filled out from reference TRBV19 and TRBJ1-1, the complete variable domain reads DGGITQSPKYLFRKEGQNVTLSCEQNLNHDAMYWYRQDPGQGLRLIYYSQIVNDFQKGDIAEGYSVSREKKESFPLTVTSAQKNPTAFYLCASSDWMGAFFGQGTRLTVV.

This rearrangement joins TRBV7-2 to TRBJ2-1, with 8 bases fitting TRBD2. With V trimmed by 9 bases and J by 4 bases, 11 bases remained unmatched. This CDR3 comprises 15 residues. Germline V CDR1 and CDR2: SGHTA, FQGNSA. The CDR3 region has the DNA TGTGCCAGTTTAGCGGGGCGGATACAATACAATGAGCAGTTCTTC. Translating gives CASLAGRIQYNEQFF.

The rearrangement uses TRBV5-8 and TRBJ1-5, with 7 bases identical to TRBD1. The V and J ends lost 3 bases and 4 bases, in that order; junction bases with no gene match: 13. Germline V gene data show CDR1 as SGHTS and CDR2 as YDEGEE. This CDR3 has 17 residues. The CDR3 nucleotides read TGTGCCAGCAGCTGGCTTTTAACAGGGGTTGTAAATCAGCCCCAGCATTTT. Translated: CASSWLLTGVVNQPQHF.

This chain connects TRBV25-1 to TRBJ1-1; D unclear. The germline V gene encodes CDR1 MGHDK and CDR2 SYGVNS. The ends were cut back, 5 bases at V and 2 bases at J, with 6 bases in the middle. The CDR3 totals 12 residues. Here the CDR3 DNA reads TGTGCCAGCAGTCGCACCAACACTGAAGCTTTCTTT. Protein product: CASSRTNTEAFF.

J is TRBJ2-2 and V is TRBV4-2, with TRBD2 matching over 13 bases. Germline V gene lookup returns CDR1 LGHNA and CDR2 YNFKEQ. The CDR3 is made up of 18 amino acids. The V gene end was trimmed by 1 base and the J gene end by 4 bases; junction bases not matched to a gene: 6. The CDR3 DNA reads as TGTGCCAGCAGCCAAGGACTAGCGGGAGGTCGAGGCACCGGGGAGCTGTTTTTT. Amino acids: CASSQGLAGGRGTGELFF.

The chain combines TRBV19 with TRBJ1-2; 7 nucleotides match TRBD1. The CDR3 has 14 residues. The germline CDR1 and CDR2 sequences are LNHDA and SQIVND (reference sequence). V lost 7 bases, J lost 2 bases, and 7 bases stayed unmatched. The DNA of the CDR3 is TGTGCCAGTAACGACAGGGCGGGGAACTATGGCTACACCTTC. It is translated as CASNDRAGNYGYTF.

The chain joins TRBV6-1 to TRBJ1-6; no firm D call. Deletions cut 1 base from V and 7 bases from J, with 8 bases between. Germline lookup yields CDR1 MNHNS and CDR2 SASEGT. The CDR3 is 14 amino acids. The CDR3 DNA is TGTGCCAGCAGTGAAGTGGCGGCCAATTCACCCCTCCACTTT. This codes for CASSEVAANSPLHF.